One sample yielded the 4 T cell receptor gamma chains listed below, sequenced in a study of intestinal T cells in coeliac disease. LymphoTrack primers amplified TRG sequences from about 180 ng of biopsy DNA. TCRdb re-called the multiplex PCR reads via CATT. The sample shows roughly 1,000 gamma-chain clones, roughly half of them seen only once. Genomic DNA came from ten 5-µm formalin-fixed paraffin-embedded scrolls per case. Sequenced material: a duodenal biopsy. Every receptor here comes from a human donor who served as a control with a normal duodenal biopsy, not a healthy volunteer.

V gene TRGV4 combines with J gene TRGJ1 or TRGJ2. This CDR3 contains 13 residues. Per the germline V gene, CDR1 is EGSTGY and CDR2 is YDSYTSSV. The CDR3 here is CAPGMGNYYKKLF. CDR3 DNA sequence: TGTGCACCTGGGATGGGGAATTATTATAAGAAACTCTTT.

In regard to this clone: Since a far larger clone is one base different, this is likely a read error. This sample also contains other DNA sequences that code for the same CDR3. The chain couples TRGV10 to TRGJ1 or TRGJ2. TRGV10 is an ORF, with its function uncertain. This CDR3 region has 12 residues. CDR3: CAAWVFYYKKLF. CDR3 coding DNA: TGTGCCGCGTGGGTGTTTTATTATAAGAAACTCTTT.

CDR3 nucleotides: TGTGCCGACCTGGTCCCCACATATAGTAGTGATTGGATCAAGACGTTT. Translation gives CADLVPTYSSDWIKTF. The rearrangement uses TRGV8 and TRGJP2. The germline gives CDR1 VENAVY, CDR2 YDSYNSRV. The J segment lost 0 bases and the V segment lost 12 bases, leaving 16 bases of the junction unmatched. This CDR3 region has 16 residues.

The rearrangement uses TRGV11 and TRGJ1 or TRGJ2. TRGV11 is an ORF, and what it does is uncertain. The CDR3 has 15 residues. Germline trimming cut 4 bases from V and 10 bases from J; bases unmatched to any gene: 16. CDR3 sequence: CACWIRMPPSRKKLF. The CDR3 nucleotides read TGTGCCTGCTGGATTAGAATGCCCCCGTCACGAAAGAAACTCTTT.